The 30 T cell receptor beta chains presented below share a single source sample, sequenced in a study of cytomegalovirus exposure and HLA in healthy donors. In the PCR, 60 Vbeta and 13 Jbeta primers were used. This table comes from immunoSEQ multiplex PCR, and its TCRdb copy is limited to in-frame clones, with some not included. The sample includes about 94,000 clones, 50% to 75% of them seen just once. The sequenced material came from PBMCs. The receptors shown here come from a man between 25 and 39 years old in good health and CMV-seronegative.

The sample holds a few counts of this clone. V usage is TRBV7-3 and J usage is TRBJ2-6; 11 bases agree with TRBD2. The CDR3 extends over 17 amino acids. Per germline, CDR1 SGHTA and CDR2 FQGTGA. V trimming: 5 bases; J trimming: 0 bases; junction bases outside the gene matches: 3. The CDR3 loop reads CASSPLAGVSGANVLTF. The CDR3, as DNA: TGTGCCAGCAGCCCACTAGCGGGGGTCTCTGGGGCCAACGTCCTGACTTTC.

This clone was seen a single time. J is TRBJ1-5 and V is TRBV27; a weak D match, TRBD1 (5 bases). The CDR3 totals 13 residues. The V end lost 8 bases, the J end lost 5 bases, and 13 bases lay between the germline ends. The germline V gene has CDR1 MNHEY and CDR2 SMNVEV (reference sequence). In nucleotides, the CDR3 is TGTGCCAGCGGGGGGACGGATTATCAGCCCCAGCATTTT. It is translated as CASGGTDYQPQHF.

The J gene is TRBJ2-3, the V gene TRBV10-2, with 7 nucleotides matching TRBD2. Germline V gene lookup returns CDR1 WSHSY and CDR2 SAAADI. Germline trimming cut 0 bases from V and 6 bases from J; bases unmatched to any gene: 12. This CDR3 is built from 17 residues. The CDR3 DNA sequence: TGCGCCAGCAGTGAGTCTTTGGGGGGGGGTCCCACGGATACGCAGTATTTT. Translated: CASSESLGGGPTDTQYF.

The gene calls are TRBV2 and TRBJ2-3, with D possibly TRBD1 on 5 matching bases. Trimming pared 7 bases from V and 1 base from J, leaving 9 bases between. The CDR3 spans 13 residues. From germline, CDR1 is SNHLY and CDR2 FYNNEI. The CDR3 DNA reads as TGTGCCAGCAAGGGGCGAGGCACAGATACGCAGTATTTT. Protein: CASKGRGTDTQYF.

The V call is TRBV27, the J call TRBJ1-2; possibly TRBD1 for D (6 bases). V was shortened by 4 bases and J by 0 bases, with 12 bases between the two germline ends. The CDR3 has 15 amino acids. The germline V gene has CDR1 MNHEY and CDR2 SMNVEV (reference sequence). CDR3 amino acids: CASSWGHPTNYGYTF. CDR3 DNA: TGTGCCAGCAGTTGGGGACACCCAACTAACTATGGCTACACCTTC.

The CDR3 region is CASSFLGQGFNYGYTF. Written as DNA, the CDR3 is TGTGCCAGCAGCTTCTTAGGACAGGGGTTCAACTATGGCTACACCTTC. This chain joins TRBV5-4 and TRBJ1-2; the match to TRBD1 covers 9 bases. The CDR3 runs to 16 residues. V lost 2 bases and J lost 2; bases outside the gene matches: 7. Germline values: CDR1 SGHNT, CDR2 YYREEE (reference sequence).

The chain recombines TRBV6-4 with TRBJ2-1, with 8 bases matching TRBD2. The V gene's germline CDR1 is MRHNA and CDR2 SNTAGT. The CDR3 contains 15 residues. Trimming took 0 bases from V and 8 from J; bases not matched to a gene: 6. The CDR3 coding sequence is TGTGCCAGCAGTGACTCGGCGGGGGGAACGGATGAGCAGTTCTTC. Its translation is CASSDSAGGTDEQFF.

This clone was recorded a few times. CDR3 sequence: CASFRTALSYGYTF. For the CDR3, the DNA is TGTGCCAGCTTTCGGACAGCCCTTAGCTATGGCTACACCTTC. The V call is TRBV28, the J call TRBJ1-2, with a possible D match to TRBD1 (6 bases). The CDR3 totals 14 residues. Trimming stripped 8 bases from V and 4 bases from J, with 17 bases between. Per germline, CDR1 MDHEN and CDR2 SYDVKM.

The chain links TRBV19 to TRBJ2-2; 8 positions match TRBD2. The CDR3 runs 16 residues. With V trimmed by 6 bases and J by 2 bases, 8 bases remained unmatched. Germline lookup yields CDR1 LNHDA and CDR2 SQIVND (reference sequence). The CDR3 loop reads CASRDGLAGNTGELFF. The CDR3 DNA reads TGTGCCAGTAGGGATGGCCTAGCGGGCAACACCGGGGAGCTGTTTTTT.

The rearrangement links TRBV7-9 to TRBJ1-2; a possible D gene is TRBD1 (6 bases). V was clipped by 2 bases and J by 7 bases, with 14 bases between them. The germline V gene has CDR1 SEHNR and CDR2 FQNEAQ (reference sequence). The CDR3 spans 14 residues. The CDR3 reads CASSLSGQGLGYTF. CDR3 DNA sequence: TGTGCCAGCAGCTTATCGGGGCAGGGGCTTGGCTACACCTTC. Full variable domain (outside the CDR3, taken from reference TRBV7-9 and TRBJ1-2): DTGVSQNPRHKITKRGQNVTFRCDPISEHNRLYWYRQTLGQGPEFLTYFQNEAQLEKSRLLSDRFSAERPKGSFSTLEIQRTEQGDSAMYLCASSLSGQGLGYTFGSGTRLTVV.

The chain uses TRBV6-4 and TRBJ2-5, with 11 bases fitting TRBD1. Germline assignment: CDR1 MRHNA and CDR2 SNTAGT. This CDR3 comprises 15 residues. J was trimmed by 4 bases and V by 4 bases; bases with no gene match: 5. The CDR3 region is CASSAGTGGGETQYF. The CDR3 coding sequence is TGTGCCAGCAGTGCTGGGACAGGGGGGGGAGAGACCCAGTACTTC.

This clone was observed a handful of times. The rearrangement links TRBV7-3 to TRBJ2-1; TRBD2 aligns across 7 bases. The CDR3 loop spans 15 amino acids. Germline CDR1 is SGHTA and CDR2 is FQGTGA. After removal of 6 bases from V and 4 bases from J, the junction contained 9 bases not matched to a gene. For the CDR3, the DNA is TGTGCCAGCAGTCCCTGGGGAGGGCAATACAATGAGCAGTTCTTC. Its translation: CASSPWGGQYNEQFF.

The chain employs TRBV5-4 and TRBJ2-7, with D possibly matching TRBD1 (5 bases). Between the trimmed V and J ends, which lost 4 bases and 0 bases, there was a span of 14 bases. This CDR3 is 15 amino acids long. Germline V gene sequence: CDR1 SGHNT, CDR2 YYREEE (reference sequence). For the CDR3, the DNA is TGTGCCAGCAGCCCGGCAGGGTTGATCTCCTACGAGCAGTACTTC. It codes for CASSPAGLISYEQYF.

This clone was seen only once. This rearrangement joins TRBV9 to TRBJ1-5, with 7 bases fitting TRBD1. The CDR3 length is 13 residues. Per germline, CDR1 SGDLS and CDR2 YYNGEE. Trimming took 3 bases from V and 7 from J; bases not matched to a gene: 4. CDR3 DNA sequence: TGTGCCAGCAGCGGCCTACAGGGGCAGCCCCAGCATTTT. The encoded protein is CASSGLQGQPQHF.

A few counts support this clone. The chain combines TRBV4-3 with TRBJ2-7; weak D call: TRBD1 (6 bases). CDR3 length equals 17 residues. Per the germline V gene, CDR1 is LGHNA and CDR2 is YSLEER. The V gene lost 0 bases and the J gene lost 2 bases, with 17 bases spanning the gap. The CDR3 sequence is CASSQDPQPRGPYEQYF. The CDR3 coding sequence is TGCGCCAGCAGCCAAGATCCTCAACCCAGGGGACCCTACGAGCAGTACTTC.

The chain links TRBV6-5 to TRBJ2-1; D is ambiguous. V was cut by 6 bases and J by 4 bases, with 10 bases left in between. The V gene's germline CDR1 is MNHEY and CDR2 SVGAGI. CDR3 length: 13 residues. CDR3 DNA: TGTGCCAGCAGCTCCTATGGTTACAATGAGCAGTTCTTC. This sequence encodes CASSSYGYNEQFF.

The rearrangement links TRBV4-3 to TRBJ2-1, with 11 bases identical to TRBD2. V shed 4 bases, J shed 8 bases, and the junction held 1 base outside the gene matches. The V gene's germline CDR1 is LGHNA and CDR2 YSLEER. The CDR3 is made up of 13 amino acids. CDR3 nucleotides: TGCGCCAGCAGCCGTAGCGGGAGGGATGAGCAGTTCTTC. This codes for CASSRSGRDEQFF.

The rearrangement joins TRBV19 to TRBJ1-1; D may be TRBD1 (5 bases). The V end was cut by 5 bases, the J end by 5 bases, with 15 bases between. The CDR3 consists of 14 residues. CDR1 is LNHDA and CDR2 is SQIVND in the germline V gene (reference sequence). CDR3 residues: CASSDGGVRTEAFF. CDR3 nucleotide sequence: TGTGCCAGTAGTGACGGGGGGGTAAGGACTGAAGCTTTCTTT.

This chain connects TRBV27 to TRBJ2-7; 9 nucleotides line up with TRBD1. This CDR3 is 13 amino acids long. Germline V CDR1 and CDR2: MNHEY, SMNVEV (reference sequence). V lost 8 bases to trimming and J lost 3 bases; unmatched junction nucleotides: 5. The CDR3 spells CASFSDRGYEQYF. The CDR3 region has the DNA TGTGCCAGCTTCTCGGACAGGGGCTACGAGCAGTACTTC.

This chain links TRBV11-2 with TRBJ2-7, with 8 bases identical to TRBD1. J lost 2 bases, V lost 1 base, and 7 bases had no gene match. The CDR3 spans 16 residues. From germline, CDR1 is SGHAT and CDR2 FQNNGV. CDR3 sequence (DNA): TGTGCCAGCAGCTTAGGCGGGGCAGGGGGCCCCTACGAGCAGTACTTC. Translation gives CASSLGGAGGPYEQYF. The variable domain in full, completed from reference TRBV11-2 and TRBJ2-7, reads EAGVAQSPRYKIIEKRQSVAFWCNPISGHATLYWYQQILGQGPKLLIQFQNNGVVDDSQLPKDRFSAERLKGVDSTLKIQPAKLEDSAVYLCASSLGGAGGPYEQYFGPGTRLTVT.

In its sample, this clone was seen a few times. The rearrangement joins TRBV10-3 to TRBJ2-5; TRBD2 is a possible D gene (5 bases). The germline gives CDR1 ENHRY, CDR2 SYGVKD. The CDR3 runs to 11 residues. V was trimmed by 10 bases and J by 5 bases, leaving 11 bases between them. CDR3 sequence (DNA): TGTGCCACCGGGAACGGGGAGACCCAGTACTTC. Encoded protein: CATGNGETQYF.

J is TRBJ2-1 and V is TRBV27, with D possibly being TRBD2 (5 bases). The CDR3 runs 12 residues. Trimming left V 2 bases short and J 15 bases short, with 14 bases between. Germline V lookup: CDR1 MNHEY, CDR2 SMNVEV (reference sequence). The CDR3 DNA follows: TGTGCCAGCAGTTTACCCCCGGGGAAGTGGTTCTTC. Translating gives CASSLPPGKWFF.

The rearrangement joins TRBV5-1 to TRBJ2-6; no firm D call. CDR3 length equals 16 residues. V was trimmed by 5 bases and J by 0 bases, leaving 12 bases between them. Germline V lookup: CDR1 SGHRS, CDR2 YFSETQ. CDR3 coding DNA: TGCGCCAGCAGTTGGAGCCGCACCTCTGGGGCCAACGTCCTGACTTTC. It translates to CASSWSRTSGANVLTF.

This sequence joins TRBV27 and TRBJ2-1, with D tentatively TRBD1 (6 bases). The CDR3 runs 16 residues. Trimming cost V 5 bases and J 4 bases, with 18 bases left between them. Per germline, CDR1 MNHEY and CDR2 SMNVEV (reference sequence). The CDR3 DNA sequence: TGTGCCAGCAGTCAGCTTGGGGGCCAACTTTACAATGAGCAGTTCTTC. Protein product: CASSQLGGQLYNEQFF.

This clone appeared a few times. The V call is TRBV7-6, the J call TRBJ2-1; no definite D call. CDR1 SGHVS and CDR2 FNYEAQ come from the germline V gene. The CDR3 is made up of 12 amino acids. The V end was cut by 5 bases, the J end by 1 base, with 3 bases between. CDR3 residues: CASSLSYNEQFF. The CDR3, as DNA: TGTGCCAGCAGCCTATCCTACAATGAGCAGTTCTTC.

The gene calls are TRBV14 and TRBJ2-7, with D perhaps matching TRBD1 (5 bases). Trimming removed 7 bases from V and 3 bases from J, with 19 bases in between. The germline CDR1 and CDR2 sequences are SGHDN and FVKESK. The CDR3 contains 15 residues. CDR3 coding DNA: TGTGCCAGCACCCCAAATAGGGGCAGGGACTACGAGCAGTACTTC. This gives the protein CASTPNRGRDYEQYF.

This clone was observed a few times. The chain couples TRBV29-1 to TRBJ2-2; 8 bases agree with TRBD1. With 1 base clipped from V and 7 bases from J, the junction kept 11 bases outside the gene matches. The CDR3 runs 16 residues. Germline V gives CDR1 SQVTM, CDR2 ANQGSEA. This chain's CDR3 is CSVEAPRQGISGELFF. The CDR3 region has the DNA TGCAGCGTTGAAGCCCCGCGACAGGGGATTAGCGGGGAGCTGTTTTTT.

V gene TRBV7-2 combines with J gene TRBJ2-3; D is unclear. In germline, CDR1 is SGHTA, CDR2 FQGNSA. The CDR3 totals 13 residues. Trimming stripped 0 bases from V and 2 bases from J, with 3 bases between. The CDR3 DNA sequence: TGTGCCAGCAGCTTAGCTAACACAGATACGCAGTATTTT. Translated, it gives CASSLANTDTQYF.

This clone was seen more than once but under ten times. This sequence joins TRBV11-3 and TRBJ1-3, with D maybe TRBD1 (6 bases). The germline CDR1 and CDR2 sequences are SGHNT and YENEEA. The CDR3 spans 14 residues. Trimming pared 3 bases from V and 3 bases from J, leaving 9 bases between. CDR3 sequence: CASSLDSDGNTIYF. In DNA form, the CDR3 reads TGTGCCAGCAGCTTGGACAGCGATGGAAACACCATATATTTT.

The table lists this clone with a few counts. The rearrangement links TRBV5-1 to TRBJ1-5, with D possibly matching TRBD1 (5 bases). CDR3 length equals 16 residues. Per germline, CDR1 SGHRS and CDR2 YFSETQ. Trimming left V 7 bases short and J 6 bases short, with 23 bases between. The CDR3 DNA follows: TGCGCCAGCCGCCCTGGGGGGACTTCTAAGGGTCAGCCCCAGCATTTT. Residues: CASRPGGTSKGQPQHF.